One and the same sample provided the 11 T cell receptor beta chains below, sequenced in a study of blood T cells in healthy people across ages. For the second PCR, which ran for 7 to 11 cycles, a sample-barcoded 5' primer and a J-beta primer mix were used. TCRdb re-called the 5' RACE reads through MiXCR, storing one row per CDR3 protein. The data contain more than 1.4 million distinct CDR3 sequences, approximately 38% of them singletons. Material: blood. The receptors here all came from a woman in her late teens or twenties in good health.

J is TRBJ2-1 and V is TRBV7-9, with TRBD2 matching 10 bases. The CDR3 runs 16 residues. Germline trimming cut 5 bases from V and 4 bases from J; bases unmatched to any gene: 8. Germline lookup yields CDR1 SEHNR and CDR2 FQNEAQ (reference sequence). The CDR3 sequence: CASSPHTSGDYNEQFF. For the CDR3, the DNA is TGTGCCAGCAGCCCTCATACTAGCGGGGATTACAATGAGCAGTTCTTC.

There are a few counts of this clonotype. The V call is TRBV5-1, the J call TRBJ2-7, with D possibly matching TRBD2 (5 bases). Trimming took 4 bases from V and 3 from J, leaving 8 bases between them. The CDR3 spans 12 residues. Per germline, CDR1 SGHRS and CDR2 YFSETQ. The CDR3 sequence is CASSTTSYEQYF. Here the CDR3 DNA reads TGCGCCAGCAGCACAACTAGCTACGAGCAGTACTTC.

This clonotype was found a few times. The chain couples TRBV11-2 to TRBJ2-7; 9 bases fit TRBD1. The J call may be wrong; the DNA end is better matched by TRBJ2-5. CDR3 size: 17 residues. Looked up from germline, CDR1 is SGHAT and CDR2 is FQNNGV. The DNA for the CDR3 is TGTGCCAGCAGCCGGGAGATCGGGACAGGGTTTTTCGAGACCCAGTACTTC. It yields the protein CASSREIGTGFFETQYF.

The gene calls are TRBV2 and TRBJ1-1; unclear D gene. Germline-derived CDR1 and CDR2 are SNHLY and FYNNEI. V was pared by 4 bases and J by 7 bases, with 7 bases between. This CDR3 region has 11 residues. The CDR3 sequence is CASSGSYEAFF. The CDR3 nucleotides read TGTGCCAGCAGTGGATCCTATGAAGCTTTCTTT.

This clonotype came up a few times. The chain has TRBV29-1 and TRBJ2-5; perhaps TRBD2 as D (5 bases). V was cut by 5 bases and J by 6 bases, with 16 bases left in between. This CDR3 is 13 amino acids long. CDR1 is SQVTM and CDR2 is ANQGSEA in the germline V gene. DNA of the CDR3: TGCAGCGTTACAGACGGGGATAGGCAGACCCAGTACTTC. This encodes CSVTDGDRQTQYF.

This clonotype was found a few times. This chain connects TRBV20-1 to TRBJ2-1, with TRBD2 matching over 7 bases. The CDR3 has 16 residues. Germline loops: CDR1 DFQATT, CDR2 SNEGSKA (reference sequence). V dropped 1 base and J dropped 6; count of bases not matched to a gene: 12. As DNA, the CDR3 is TGCAGTGCTAGAGGAAAGACTAGCCGGAGGTCCAATGAGCAGTTCTTC. This codes for CSARGKTSRRSNEQFF.

The chain links TRBV5-1 to TRBJ1-2; D may be TRBD1 (6 bases). CDR3 length: 15 amino acids. Trimming left V 0 bases short and J 8 bases short, with 17 bases between. CDR1 and CDR2 from the germline V gene are SGHRS and YFSETQ. The CDR3 is CASSLDEQGGRGYTF. DNA of the CDR3: TGCGCCAGCAGCTTGGACGAACAGGGCGGACGGGGCTACACCTTC.

A word on this clonotype: A much larger clone differs by one base, so this may be a read error. This chain connects TRBV2 to TRBJ2-2; 11 bases map to TRBD2. Germline CDR1 is SNHLY and CDR2 is FYNNEI. Losses at the gene ends were 11 bases for V and 7 bases for J; bases not matched to a gene: 15. The CDR3 is 16 amino acids. The CDR3 DNA follows: TGTGCCGGCACCCGGGCGCTAGCGGGAGGTATCGGGGAGCTGTTTTTT. Translating gives CAGTRALAGGIGELFF.

The J gene is TRBJ1-6, the V gene TRBV18; the D gene is possibly TRBD1 (5 bases). The germline V and J ends were trimmed by 3 bases and 7 bases, with 16 bases remaining between them. CDR1 and CDR2 from the germline V gene are KGHSH and LQKENI. The CDR3 contains 16 residues. CDR3 protein: CASSPPVLEGNSPLHF. The CDR3 nucleotides read TGTGCCAGCTCACCGCCTGTGCTAGAGGGGAATTCACCCCTCCACTTT. Using reference TRBV18 and TRBJ1-6 for the parts outside the CDR3, the full variable domain is NAGVMQNPRHLVRRRGQEARLRCSPMKGHSHVYWYRQLPEEGLKFMVYLQKENIIDESGMPKERFSAEFPKEGPSILRIQQVVRGDSAAYFCASSPPVLEGNSPLHFGNGTRLTVT.

This clonotype occurred a few times. The chain recombines TRBV7-3 with TRBJ2-7; possible D gene TRBD2, 6 bases. Looked up from germline, CDR1 is SGHTA and CDR2 is FQGTGA. Trimming removed 5 bases at V and 3 bases at J, with 11 bases between. The CDR3 totals 13 residues. Here the CDR3 reads CASSVGLDYEQYF. CDR3 sequence (DNA): TGTGCCAGCAGCGTGGGACTGGACTACGAGCAGTACTTC.

V and J are TRBV9 and TRBJ2-3, with 11 bases that match TRBD1. The CDR3 consists of 15 residues. V dropped 6 bases and J dropped 1; count of bases not matched to a gene: 4. Germline V gene lookup returns CDR1 SGDLS and CDR2 YYNGEE. CDR3: CASTWGQGGTDTQYF. The CDR3 DNA reads as TGTGCCAGCACCTGGGGACAGGGGGGCACAGATACGCAGTATTTT. Based on the CDR3 plus reference TRBV9 and TRBJ2-3, the full variable domain is DSGVTQTPKHLITATGQRVTLRCSPRSGDLSVYWYQQSLDQGLQFLIQYYNGEERAKGNILERFSAQQFPDLHSELNLSSLELGDSALYFCASTWGQGGTDTQYFGPGTRLTVL.